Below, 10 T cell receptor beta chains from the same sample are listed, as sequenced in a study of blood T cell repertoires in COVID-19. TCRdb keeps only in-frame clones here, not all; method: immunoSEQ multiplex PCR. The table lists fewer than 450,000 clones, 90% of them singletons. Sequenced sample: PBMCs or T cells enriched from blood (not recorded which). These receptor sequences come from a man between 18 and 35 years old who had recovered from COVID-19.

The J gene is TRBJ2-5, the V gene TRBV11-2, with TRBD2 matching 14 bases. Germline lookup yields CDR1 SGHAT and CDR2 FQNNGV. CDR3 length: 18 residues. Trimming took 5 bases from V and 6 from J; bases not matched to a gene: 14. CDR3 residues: CASSPPIGGLAGVKTQYF. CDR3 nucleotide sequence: TGTGCCAGCAGCCCACCGATAGGGGGACTAGCGGGAGTTAAGACCCAGTACTTC.

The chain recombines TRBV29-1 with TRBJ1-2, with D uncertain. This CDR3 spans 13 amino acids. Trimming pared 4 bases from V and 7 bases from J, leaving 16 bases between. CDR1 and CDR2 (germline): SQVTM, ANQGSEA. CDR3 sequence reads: CSVGPGGPRGYTF. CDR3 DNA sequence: TGCAGCGTTGGGCCCGGAGGCCCTCGTGGCTACACCTTC.

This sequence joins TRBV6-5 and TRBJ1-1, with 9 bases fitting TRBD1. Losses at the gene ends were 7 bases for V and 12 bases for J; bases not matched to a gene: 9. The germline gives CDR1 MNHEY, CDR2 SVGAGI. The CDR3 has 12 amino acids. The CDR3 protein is CASKLTGGRTFF. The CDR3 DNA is TGTGCCAGCAAACTTACAGGGGGCCGAACTTTCTTT.

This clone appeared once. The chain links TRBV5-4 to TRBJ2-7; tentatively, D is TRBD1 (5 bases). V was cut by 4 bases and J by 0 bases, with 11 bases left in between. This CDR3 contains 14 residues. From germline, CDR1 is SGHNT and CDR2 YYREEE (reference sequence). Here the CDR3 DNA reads TGTGCCAGCAGCCTAGACAGTTACTCCTACGAGCAGTACTTC. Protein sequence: CASSLDSYSYEQYF.

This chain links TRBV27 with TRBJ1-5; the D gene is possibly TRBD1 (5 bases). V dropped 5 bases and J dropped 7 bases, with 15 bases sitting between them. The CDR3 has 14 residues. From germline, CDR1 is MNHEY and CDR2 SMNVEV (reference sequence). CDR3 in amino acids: CASSPSGKRQPQHF. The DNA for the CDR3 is TGTGCCAGCAGTCCTTCAGGGAAGCGCCAGCCCCAGCATTTT.

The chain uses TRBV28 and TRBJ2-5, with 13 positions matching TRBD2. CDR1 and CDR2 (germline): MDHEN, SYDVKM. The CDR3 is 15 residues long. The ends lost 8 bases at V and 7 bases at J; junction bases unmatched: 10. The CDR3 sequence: CASSPGLAGRVTQYF. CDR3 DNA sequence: TGTGCCAGCTCCCCGGGACTAGCGGGACGGGTGACCCAGTACTTC.

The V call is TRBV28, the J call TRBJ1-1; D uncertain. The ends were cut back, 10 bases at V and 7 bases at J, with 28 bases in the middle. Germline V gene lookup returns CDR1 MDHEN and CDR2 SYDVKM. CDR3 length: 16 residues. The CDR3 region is CATRTGARGGRGEAFF. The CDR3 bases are TGTGCCACCCGGACCGGAGCTAGAGGAGGGCGGGGTGAAGCTTTCTTT. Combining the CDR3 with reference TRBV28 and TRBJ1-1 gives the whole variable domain DVKVTQSSRYLVKRTGEKVFLECVQDMDHENMFWYRQDPGLGLRLIYFSYDVKMKEKGDIPEGYSVSREKKERFSLILESASTNQTSMYLCATRTGARGGRGEAFFGQGTRLTVV.

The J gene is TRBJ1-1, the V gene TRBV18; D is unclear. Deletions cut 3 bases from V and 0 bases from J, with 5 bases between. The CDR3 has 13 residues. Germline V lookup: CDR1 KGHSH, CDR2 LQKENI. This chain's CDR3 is CASSPSMNTEAFF. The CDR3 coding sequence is TGTGCCAGCTCACCTTCAATGAACACTGAAGCTTTCTTT. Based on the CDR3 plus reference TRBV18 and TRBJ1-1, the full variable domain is NAGVMQNPRHLVRRRGQEARLRCSPMKGHSHVYWYRQLPEEGLKFMVYLQKENIIDESGMPKERFSAEFPKEGPSILRIQQVVRGDSAAYFCASSPSMNTEAFFGQGTRLTVV.

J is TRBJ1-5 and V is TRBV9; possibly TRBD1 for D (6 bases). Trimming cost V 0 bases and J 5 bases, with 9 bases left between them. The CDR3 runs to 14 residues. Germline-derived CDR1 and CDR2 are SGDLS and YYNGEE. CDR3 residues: CASSVGKGDQPQHF. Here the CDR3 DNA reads TGTGCCAGCAGCGTAGGGAAGGGGGATCAGCCCCAGCATTTT.

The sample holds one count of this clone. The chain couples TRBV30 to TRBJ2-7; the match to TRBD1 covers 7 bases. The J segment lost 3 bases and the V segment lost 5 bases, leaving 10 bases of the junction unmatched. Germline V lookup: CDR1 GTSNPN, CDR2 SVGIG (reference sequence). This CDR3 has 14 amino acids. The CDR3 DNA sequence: TGTGCCTGGGACCGACAGGGAAAGGACTACGAGCAGTACTTC. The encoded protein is CAWDRQGKDYEQYF.